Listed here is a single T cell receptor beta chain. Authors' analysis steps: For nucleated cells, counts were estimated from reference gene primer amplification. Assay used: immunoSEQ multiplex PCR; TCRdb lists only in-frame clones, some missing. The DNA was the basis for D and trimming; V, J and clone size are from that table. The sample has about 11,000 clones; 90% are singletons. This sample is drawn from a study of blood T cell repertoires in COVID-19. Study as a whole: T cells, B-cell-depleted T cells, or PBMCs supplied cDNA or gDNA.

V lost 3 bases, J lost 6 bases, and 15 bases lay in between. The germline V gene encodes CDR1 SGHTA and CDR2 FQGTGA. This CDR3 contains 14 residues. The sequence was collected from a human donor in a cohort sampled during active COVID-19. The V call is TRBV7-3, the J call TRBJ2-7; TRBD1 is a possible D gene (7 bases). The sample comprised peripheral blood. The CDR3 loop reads CASSLGRGAGEQYF. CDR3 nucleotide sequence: TGTGCCAGCAGCTTGGGCAGGGGGGCGGGCGAGCAGTACTTC.